A selection of T cell receptor beta chains follows, all from one sample in a study of T cell clones after liver transplantation. The table came from immunoSEQ multiplex PCR; TCRdb's copy has only in-frame clones and leaves some out. The sample holds about 50,000 clones, approximately 71% seen once. Specimen: CD4+ T cells from blood, collected roughly 55 months after liver transplant. All receptors derive from a human patient who received a liver transplant. Some T cells may originate from the graft donor. Each CDR3 is given with its conserved first and last residue. The D gene is left open where the match is weak. Clone size is not always given. Where it is, it says once, few, many or a class for expanded clones.

>TRBV25-1|TRBD1|TRBJ2-7|.
CASSESPGTGFVRF
TGTGCCAGCAGTGAATCCCCCGGGACAGGGTTCGTTCGCTTC
>TRBV6-1|.|TRBJ1-5|.
CASSDRQVNQPQHF
TGTGCCAGCAGTGATCGACAGGTGAATCAGCCCCAGCATTTT
>TRBV6-6|.|TRBJ1-1|.
CASTGVLGEAFF
TGTGCCAGCACGGGGGTTTTGGGTGAAGCTTTCTTT
>TRBV19|TRBD1|TRBJ2-2|.
CASSIPGGNTGELFF
TGTGCCAGTAGTATACCAGGGGGTAACACCGGGGAGCTGTTTTTT
>TRBV5-1|TRBD1|TRBJ1-5|few
CASSLGQGTQPQHF
TGCGCCAGCAGCCTGGGACAGGGGACTCAGCCCCAGCATTTT
>TRBV7-2|.|TRBJ2-1|.
CASSLGGYSYNEQFF
TGTGCCAGCAGCTTGGGGGGATATTCCTACAATGAGCAGTTCTTC
>TRBV4-1|.|TRBJ2-6|.
CASSQAGAALSGANVLTF
TGCGCCAGCAGCCAAGCTGGGGCAGCTCTCTCTGGGGCCAACGTCCTGACTTTC
>TRBV29-1|.|TRBJ1-1|.
CSVGPRGGTEAFF
TGCAGCGTAGGCCCGCGGGGAGGCACTGAAGCTTTCTTT
>TRBV19|.|TRBJ1-1|.
CASSMGGTPEGTEAFF
TGTGCCAGTAGTATGGGCGGGACCCCCGAGGGGACTGAAGCTTTCTTT
>TRBV10-2|.|TRBJ2-7|.
CASSVFLLVSGEQYF
TGCGCCAGCAGTGTCTTCTTGCTGGTATCAGGGGAGCAGTACTTC
>TRBV27|.|TRBJ2-1|.
CASSFRGLRYNENNEQFF
TGTGCCAGCAGCTTCCGGGGACTTCGTTACAATGAGAACAATGAGCAGTTCTTC
>TRBV7-3|.|TRBJ2-3|.
CASSLNGAEDTQYF
TGTGCCAGCAGCTTAAACGGGGCGGAAGATACGCAGTATTTT
>TRBV2|TRBD2|TRBJ2-7|.
CASSYGLDVNEQYF
TGTGCCAGCAGTTACGGACTAGATGTAAACGAGCAGTACTTC
>TRBV4-1|.|TRBJ1-2|once
CASSQEAGTYGYTF
TGCGCCAGCAGCCAAGAGGCAGGGACCTATGGCTACACCTTC
>TRBV9|TRBD1|TRBJ2-1|few
CASSPRDRTYNEQFF
TGTGCCAGCAGCCCCCGGGACAGAACCTACAATGAGCAGTTCTTC
>TRBV7-2|TRBD1|TRBJ2-2|.
CASSFTLDRALTGELFF
TGTGCCAGCAGCTTTACTCTGGACAGGGCCCTCACCGGGGAGCTGTTTTTT
>TRBV14|TRBD1|TRBJ2-1|.
CASSQDVGQGVSEQFF
TGTGCCAGCAGCCAAGATGTGGGACAGGGAGTGAGTGAGCAGTTCTTC
>TRBV25-1|.|TRBJ2-7|.
CASTTQADYEQYF
TGTGCCAGCACTACTCAGGCCGACTACGAGCAGTACTTC
>TRBV11-2|.|TRBJ2-4|few
CASSLQGIAKNIQYF
TGTGCCAGCAGCTTACAGGGGATCGCCAAAAACATTCAGTACTTC
>TRBV6-1|.|TRBJ2-7|once
CASSHSAGNDYEQYF
TGTGCCAGCAGCCACAGCGCAGGGAACGACTACGAGCAGTACTTC
>TRBV10-3|TRBD2|TRBJ2-3|.
CAISLAGPTDTQYF
TGTGCCATCTCCCTAGCGGGCCCCACAGATACGCAGTATTTT
>TRBV27|.|TRBJ1-2|.
CASSSIGGIGGYTF
TGTGCCAGCAGTTCTATCGGGGGGATAGGGGGCTACACCTTC
>TRBV28|.|TRBJ1-6|.
CASSFNRGGHSYNSPLHF
TGTGCCAGCAGTTTCAACCGGGGCGGGCACTCCTATAATTCACCCCTCCACTTT
>TRBV30|.|TRBJ1-6|.
CAWTGGARNLPLHF
TGTGCCTGGACTGGGGGGGCCAGGAACCTACCCCTCCACTTT
>TRBV5-1|.|TRBJ2-5|.
CASSLGPGFGETQYF
TGCGCCAGCAGCCTGGGGCCCGGTTTTGGGGAGACCCAGTACTTC
>TRBV6-5|.|TRBJ1-4|.
CASSWGSWTTNEKLFF
TGTGCCAGCAGTTGGGGTAGTTGGACAACTAATGAAAAACTGTTTTTT
>TRBV28|.|TRBJ1-3|.
CASRIGGNTIYF
TGTGCCAGCAGGATTGGAGGAAACACCATATATTTT
>TRBV6-5|.|TRBJ1-4|.
CASSYSNPGAEKLFF
TGTGCCAGCAGTTACTCGAATCCAGGGGCTGAAAAACTGTTTTTT
>TRBV19|.|TRBJ2-1|few
CATRQEGGVNEQFF
TGTGCCACCCGGCAGGAGGGGGGTGTCAATGAGCAGTTCTTC
>TRBV9|.|TRBJ2-3|.
CASSVEVSTDTQYF
TGTGCCAGCAGCGTTGAAGTGAGCACAGATACGCAGTATTTT
>TRBV25-1|TRBD1|TRBJ2-1|.
CASFGQGAINEQFF
TGTGCCAGTTTTGGACAGGGGGCTATCAATGAGCAGTTCTTC
>TRBV5-4|TRBD2|TRBJ2-1|.
CASSPNSGESYNEQFF
TGTGCCAGCAGTCCCAATAGCGGGGAATCCTACAATGAGCAGTTCTTC
>TRBV2|.|TRBJ1-5|once
CASGQRGSGNQPQHF
TGTGCCAGCGGTCAAAGGGGCTCGGGCAATCAGCCCCAGCATTTT
>TRBV18|TRBD1|TRBJ2-7|.
CASSPTGQGVREQYF
TGTGCCAGCTCACCAACGGGACAGGGGGTAAGGGAGCAGTACTTC
>TRBV27|.|TRBJ2-4|.
CASSSRGEAKNIQYF
TGTGCCAGCAGTTCGCGGGGTGAAGCCAAAAACATTCAGTACTTC
>TRBV4-1|TRBD2|TRBJ2-5|.
CASSQDKAPSGGFIQETQYF
TGCGCCAGCAGCCAAGATAAGGCCCCTAGCGGGGGGTTTATTCAAGAGACCCAGTACTTC
>TRBV29-1|.|TRBJ2-4|once
CSVSLGVGKNIQYF
TGCAGCGTCTCACTTGGGGTAGGGAAAAACATTCAGTACTTC
>TRBV6-5|.|TRBJ2-7|.
CASSPWTVSYEQYF
TGTGCCAGCAGTCCGTGGACGGTTTCCTACGAGCAGTACTTC
>TRBV7-9|TRBD2|TRBJ2-7|.
CASSLWTSGGRGYEQYF
TGTGCCAGCAGCCTATGGACTAGCGGGGGGCGTGGCTACGAGCAGTACTTC
>TRBV7-2|TRBD1|TRBJ1-1|few
CASSPQGQGNTEAFF
TGTGCCAGCAGCCCTCAGGGACAGGGTAACACTGAAGCTTTCTTT
>TRBV11-2|TRBD1|TRBJ2-7|.
CASSLGQGNEQYF
TGTGCCAGCAGCTTGGGACAGGGGAACGAGCAGTACTTC
>TRBV29-1|TRBD2|TRBJ2-5|.
CTGLEQETQYF
TGCACCGGACTAGAACAAGAGACCCAGTACTTC
>TRBV19|.|TRBJ2-3|.
CATQGRGIFTDTQYF
TGTGCCACCCAGGGGCGGGGAATATTCACAGATACGCAGTATTTT
>TRBV19|TRBD1|TRBJ1-5|.
CASSGINRGGDQPQHF
TGTGCCAGTAGTGGAATTAACAGGGGGGGAGATCAGCCCCAGCATTTT
>TRBV6-5|.|TRBJ2-3|few
CASSYRGKGGDTQYF
TGTGCCAGCAGTTACAGGGGCAAAGGGGGAGATACGCAGTATTTT
>TRBV10-1|.|TRBJ2-7|few
CASSEHTGGGYEQYF
TGCGCCAGCAGTGAGCATACAGGTGGTGGCTACGAGCAGTACTTC
>TRBV7-9|TRBD1|TRBJ1-5|.
CASSSTGASSNQPQHF
TGTGCCAGCAGCTCAACAGGGGCCTCTAGCAATCAGCCCCAGCATTTT
>TRBV9|TRBD2|TRBJ2-5|few
CASSVQAGPQETQYF
TGTGCCAGCAGCGTACAAGCGGGGCCTCAAGAGACCCAGTACTTC
>TRBV6-6|TRBD1|TRBJ2-3|.
CASSLTGRGTDTQYF
TGTGCCAGCAGCCTGACAGGGCGAGGCACAGATACGCAGTATTTT
>TRBV10-3|.|TRBJ1-6|.
CAISDGGIGSPLHF
TGTGCCATCAGTGATGGGGGGATAGGGTCACCCCTCCACTTT
>TRBV7-9|.|TRBJ1-1|.
CASSLSGGVTEAFF
TGTGCCAGCAGCTTGAGCGGGGGGGTCACTGAAGCTTTCTTT
>TRBV2|.|TRBJ2-2|.
CASSVDSRGGELFF
TGTGCCAGCAGTGTAGATAGTCGAGGCGGGGAGCTGTTTTTT
>TRBV6-6|TRBD1|TRBJ2-7|.
CASVYGQGSSYEQYF
TGTGCCAGCGTCTACGGACAGGGCAGCTCCTACGAGCAGTACTTC